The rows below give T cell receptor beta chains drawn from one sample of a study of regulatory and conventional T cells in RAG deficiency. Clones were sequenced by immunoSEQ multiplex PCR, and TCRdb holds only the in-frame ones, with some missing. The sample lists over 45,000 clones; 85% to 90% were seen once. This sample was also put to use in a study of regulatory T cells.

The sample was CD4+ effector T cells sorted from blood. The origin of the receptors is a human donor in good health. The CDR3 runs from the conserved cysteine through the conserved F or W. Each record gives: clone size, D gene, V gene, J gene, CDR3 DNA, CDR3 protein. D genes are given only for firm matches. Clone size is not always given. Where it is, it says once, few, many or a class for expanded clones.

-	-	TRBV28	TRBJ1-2	TGTGCCAGCAGACCGACAGCTAATGGAGGCTACACCTTC	CASRPTANGGYTF
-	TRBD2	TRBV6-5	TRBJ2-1	TGTGCCAGCAGTTACTCGAGCGGGAGGAATGAGCAGTTCTTC	CASSYSSGRNEQFF
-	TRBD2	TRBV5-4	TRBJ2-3	TGTGCCAGCAGCCCAAAACCTAGCGGGGAGGTCACAGATACGCAGTATTTT	CASSPKPSGEVTDTQYF
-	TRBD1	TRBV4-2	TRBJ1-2	TGTGCCAGCAGCCAAGATCGGGGACAGGCCTATGGCTACACCTTC	CASSQDRGQAYGYTF
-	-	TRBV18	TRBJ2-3	TGTGCCAGCTCACTGGGTATTTCGGGGACAGATACGCAGTATTTT	CASSLGISGTDTQYF
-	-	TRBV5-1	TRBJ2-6	TGCGCCAGCAGCTTGGGACATAGCTCTGGGGCCAACGTCCTGACTTTC	CASSLGHSSGANVLTF
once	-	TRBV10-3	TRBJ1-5	TGTGCCATCAGTGCGGGGGATAGCAATCAGCCCCAGCATTTT	CAISAGDSNQPQHF
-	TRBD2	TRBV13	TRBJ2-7	TGTGCCAGCAGCTCCCTAGCAGCGGGGAGCTACGAGCAGTACTTC	CASSSLAAGSYEQYF
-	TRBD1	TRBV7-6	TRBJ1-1	TGTGCCAGCAGCTTAGCGGACGGGCAGGGGGCGGCTTTCTTT	CASSLADGQGAAFF
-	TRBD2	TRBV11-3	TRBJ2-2	TGTGCCAGCAGCCCCCAGGGGAGGCCGACTAGCGACACCGGGGAGCTGTTTTTT	CASSPQGRPTSDTGELFF
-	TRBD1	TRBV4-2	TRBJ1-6	TGTGCCAGCAGCCAAGGACAGGGGGCTGATTCACCCCTCCACTTT	CASSQGQGADSPLHF
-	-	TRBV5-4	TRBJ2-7	TGTGCCAGCAGCCGAATCGACAGCTACGAGCAGTACTTC	CASSRIDSYEQYF
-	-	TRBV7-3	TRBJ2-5	TGTGCCAGCAGCTCCGGTCTCCAAGAGACCCAGTACTTC	CASSSGLQETQYF
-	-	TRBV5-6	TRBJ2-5	TGTGCCAGCACCCTTGACCTACAAGAGACCCAGTACTTC	CASTLDLQETQYF
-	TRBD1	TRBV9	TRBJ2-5	TGTGCCAGCAGCGAACGACAGGGGGGGTTTCGAGAGACCCAGTACTTC	CASSERQGGFRETQYF